This TCR beta chain originates from a study of early T cells in non-severe SARS-CoV-2 infection. TCRdb redid the calling of the 5' RACE reads with MiXCR, one entry per CDR3 protein. The data hold about 64,000 distinct CDR3 sequences, with around 11% observed a single time. This clonotype has at least ten counts. Deletions cut 3 bases from V and 4 bases from J, with 6 bases between. CDR3 size: 11 residues. Germline assignment: CDR1 DFQATT and CDR2 SNEGSKA (reference sequence). This TCR was sampled from an adult who was a healthcare worker with PCR-confirmed SARS-CoV-2 infection or an uninfected control (not recorded which). The V call is TRBV20-1, the J call TRBJ2-5, with TRBD2 as a possible D gene (5 bases). Sequenced material: whole blood, taken at baseline. The CDR3 DNA is TGCAGTGCTAGTCTAGCAGAGACCCAGTACTTC. Amino acids: CSASLAETQYF.